These 3 T cell receptor beta chains share one sample of origin, sequenced in a study of response to subunit inactivated influenza vaccine. TCRdb independently ran MiXCR on the RT-PCR reads; one entry per CDR3 protein. The sample records about 780,000 distinct CDR3 sequences, about a fifth being singletons. Source: PBMCs from blood, taken 5 days after vaccination. These receptors all stem from a man aged 50 or older who received an inactivated influenza vaccine.

The sample holds a few counts of this clonotype. The V call is TRBV7-9, the J call TRBJ2-2; D gene uncertain. The CDR3 is 17 amino acids. Trimming stripped 5 bases from V and 4 bases from J, with 20 bases between. Germline values: CDR1 SEHNR, CDR2 FQNEAQ (reference sequence). CDR3 loop: CASSRPTGPITTGELFF. DNA of the CDR3: TGTGCCAGCAGCCGACCGACGGGTCCCATTACCACCGGGGAGCTGTTTTTT.

The gene calls are TRBV7-2 and TRBJ2-3, with TRBD2 identical over 13 bases. V was pared by 1 base and J by 4 bases, with 5 bases of the junction left unmatched. The CDR3 is 17 amino acids. Looked up from germline, CDR1 is SGHTA and CDR2 is FQGNSA. The CDR3 coding sequence is TGTGCCAGCAGCTTAGTGGCGACTAGCGGGAGGTCAGATACGCAGTATTTT. It translates to CASSLVATSGRSDTQYF.

V usage is TRBV4-3 and J usage is TRBJ2-3; a possible D gene is TRBD2 (6 bases). The V gene's germline CDR1 is LGHNA and CDR2 YSLEER. V gave up 6 bases and J gave up 2 bases, with 12 bases separating them. The CDR3 spans 14 residues. CDR3 region: CASSPGLLTDTQYF. The CDR3 nucleotides are TGCGCCAGCAGTCCGGGACTTCTCACAGATACGCAGTATTTT.